Below, 21 T cell receptor beta chains from the same sample are listed, as sequenced in a study of blood T cell repertoires in COVID-19. This table comes from immunoSEQ multiplex PCR, and its TCRdb copy is limited to in-frame clones, with some not included. The table records about 83,000 clones, more than 75% of them present only once. Sequencing was performed on peripheral blood. The receptors originated from a man at least 80 years old with active or convalescent COVID-19.

The chain recombines TRBV7-8 with TRBJ2-6; 9 nucleotides match TRBD1. Germline loops: CDR1 SGHVS, CDR2 FQNEAQ. V shed 5 bases, J shed 1 base, and the junction held 18 bases outside the gene matches. The CDR3 consists of 21 residues. This CDR3 is CASSQQQARDRVGSGANVLTF. In DNA, the CDR3 is TGTGCCAGCAGCCAGCAACAGGCGCGGGACAGGGTTGGTTCTGGGGCCAACGTCCTGACTTTC.

The CDR3 region has the DNA TGTGCCAGCAGCGTCGCCTCTGGGGGGGGGAGCGGTGGCTACACCTTC. This sequence encodes CASSVASGGGSGGYTF. The V gene is TRBV9, the J gene TRBJ1-2; D is perhaps TRBD1 (5 bases). Germline V gene data show CDR1 as SGDLS and CDR2 as YYNGEE. V shed 2 bases and J shed 7 bases, with 21 bases lying between them. The CDR3 covers 16 residues.

The gene calls are TRBV18 and TRBJ1-3; D ambiguous. V was trimmed by 2 bases and J by 5 bases, leaving 7 bases between them. Germline V CDR1 and CDR2: KGHSH, LQKENI. The CDR3 consists of 13 residues. The CDR3 bases are TGTGCCAGCTCACCAGATAACAGAAACACCATATATTTT. This codes for CASSPDNRNTIYF.

This clone appeared once. The chain is built from TRBV18 and TRBJ1-6; no clear D. The germline gives CDR1 KGHSH, CDR2 LQKENI. Trimming shortened V by 0 bases and J by 0 bases, and 9 bases separated the two germline ends. There are 17 residues in the CDR3. The CDR3 nucleotides read TGTGCCAGCTCACCACCCGGGGAGAGCTCCTATAATTCACCCCTCCACTTT. It yields the protein CASSPPGESSYNSPLHF.

The rearrangement uses TRBV5-1 and TRBJ2-3; maybe TRBD2 (6 bases). Germline V gene sequence: CDR1 SGHRS, CDR2 YFSETQ. Trimming pared 3 bases from V and 0 bases from J, leaving 8 bases between. This CDR3 comprises 14 residues. The chain's CDR3 is CASSSGVSTDTQYF. For the CDR3, the DNA is TGCGCCAGCAGCTCGGGGGTTAGCACAGATACGCAGTATTTT.

This clone is a singleton in its sample. This chain links TRBV19 with TRBJ1-5; 9 bases agree with TRBD1. The CDR3 loop spans 16 amino acids. Germline-derived CDR1 and CDR2 are LNHDA and SQIVND (reference sequence). Unmatched junction bases numbered 10, after V lost 4 bases and J lost 6 bases. The CDR3 loop is CASSTGGQGFRQPQHF. The DNA of the CDR3 is TGTGCCAGTAGTACGGGCGGACAGGGGTTCCGTCAGCCCCAGCATTTT.

The chain combines TRBV11-3 with TRBJ2-3; no clear D gene. The CDR3 has 14 amino acids. Germline values: CDR1 SGHNT, CDR2 YENEEA. Trimming took off 1 base at V and 2 bases at J, with 7 bases between the two ends. The CDR3 sequence is CASSLVDSTDTQYF. The CDR3 coding sequence is TGTGCCAGCAGCTTAGTAGACTCCACAGATACGCAGTATTTT.

The chain is built from TRBV6-5 and TRBJ2-3; perhaps TRBD2 as D (6 bases). Looked up from germline, CDR1 is MNHEY and CDR2 is SVGAGI. V was shortened by 2 bases and J by 5 bases, with 11 bases between the two germline ends. The CDR3 totals 14 residues. The CDR3 coding sequence is TGTGCCAGCAGTTACGATGCGGGGCGAGATACGCAGTATTTT. It codes for CASSYDAGRDTQYF.

V usage is TRBV27 and J usage is TRBJ1-2, with D perhaps TRBD1 (6 bases). Germline V gene data show CDR1 as MNHEY and CDR2 as SMNVEV (reference sequence). The CDR3 loop spans 14 amino acids. V lost 0 bases and J lost 2, with 7 bases in between. CDR3 region: CASSLSGGNYGYTF. The CDR3 bases are TGTGCCAGCAGTTTATCTGGGGGCAACTATGGCTACACCTTC.

This chain connects TRBV19 to TRBJ1-4; 7 bases line up with TRBD1. J was trimmed by 4 bases and V by 6 bases; bases with no gene match: 8. The germline gives CDR1 LNHDA, CDR2 SQIVND (reference sequence). The CDR3 sequence is 15 residues long. The chain's CDR3 is CASRTTRDSNEKLFF. For the CDR3, the DNA is TGTGCCAGTAGGACAACCCGGGACAGTAATGAAAAACTGTTTTTT.

The rearrangement joins TRBV4-2 to TRBJ1-2; D ambiguous. CDR1 is LGHNA and CDR2 is YNFKEQ in the germline V gene. The V and J ends lost 1 base and 3 bases respectively, with 9 bases between them. This CDR3 has 14 amino acids. As DNA, the CDR3 is TGTGCCAGCAGCCAAGCACCCCGGGACTATGGCTACACCTTC. Translating it yields CASSQAPRDYGYTF.

The rearrangement joins TRBV15 to TRBJ2-1; TRBD1 matches at 9 bases. Looked up from germline, CDR1 is LNHNV and CDR2 is YYDKDF (reference sequence). V shed 3 bases, J shed 5 bases, and the junction held 8 bases outside the gene matches. This CDR3 region has 16 residues. CDR3 sequence reads: CATSRGGQGQNNEQFF. The CDR3 bases are TGTGCCACCAGCAGGGGTGGACAGGGGCAAAACAATGAGCAGTTCTTC.

The chain's CDR3 is CASSIFRSSYNSPLHF. CDR3 coding DNA: TGTGCCAGTAGTATTTTTCGGAGCTCCTATAATTCACCCCTCCACTTT. The rearrangement links TRBV19 to TRBJ1-6, with D hard to call. CDR1 is LNHDA, CDR2 SQIVND, per germline (reference sequence). This CDR3 comprises 16 residues. Trimming took 3 bases from V and 0 from J, leaving 9 bases between them.

This rearrangement joins TRBV5-5 to TRBJ1-2; D may be TRBD1 (6 bases). This CDR3 is built from 13 residues. Germline V gene lookup returns CDR1 SGHKS and CDR2 YYEKEE (reference sequence). Trimming took 4 bases from V and 7 from J, leaving 14 bases between them. CDR3 amino acids: CASSPGGAFGYTF. The CDR3 nucleotides read TGTGCCAGCAGCCCGGGGGGGGCTTTTGGCTACACCTTC.

The chain employs TRBV6-1 and TRBJ2-1; 9 bases agree with TRBD2. The trim removed 3 bases at V and 9 bases at J, leaving 6 bases unmatched. The CDR3 is 14 amino acids. The germline V gene has CDR1 MNHNS and CDR2 SASEGT. The DNA for the CDR3 is TGTGCCAGCAGTGAGATAGCGGGGGTCGGTGAGCAGTTCTTC. Its translation is CASSEIAGVGEQFF.

The chain links TRBV11-3 to TRBJ1-2; TRBD1 might be the D (5 bases). The germline CDR1 and CDR2 sequences are SGHNT and YENEEA. CDR3 length: 14 amino acids. V was trimmed by 1 base and J by 4 bases, leaving 10 bases between them. The CDR3 coding sequence is TGTGCCAGCAGCTTAGGGACAACAAGCTATGGCTACACCTTC. Its protein product is CASSLGTTSYGYTF.

This rearrangement joins TRBV9 to TRBJ1-5; D unclear. Trimming cost V 0 bases and J 4 bases, with 11 bases left between them. The germline V gene encodes CDR1 SGDLS and CDR2 YYNGEE. The CDR3 is 15 amino acids. The CDR3 DNA reads as TGTGCCAGCAGCGTAGATGGGAGAGGGAATCAGCCCCAGCATTTT. Protein product: CASSVDGRGNQPQHF.

V and J are TRBV10-1 and TRBJ2-1; 7 bases align to TRBD2. The V and J ends lost 0 bases and 5 bases, in that order; junction bases with no gene match: 4. Germline V gene sequence: CDR1 WNHNN, CDR2 SYGVQD (reference sequence). The CDR3 is 15 residues long. The CDR3 coding sequence is TGCGCCAGCAGTGAGTCGTTTCGGGAGGACAATGAGCAGTTCTTC. The encoded protein is CASSESFREDNEQFF.

This chain joins TRBV11-2 and TRBJ2-5, with D maybe TRBD2 (6 bases). The CDR3 extends over 14 amino acids. V lost 5 bases, J lost 5 bases, and 15 bases lay in between. Germline CDR1 reads SGHAT; CDR2 reads FQNNGV. The CDR3 DNA sequence: TGTGCCAGCAGCAGGAGGGGTGGAAGGGAGACCCAGTACTTC. Amino acids: CASSRRGGRETQYF.

The chain combines TRBV24-1 with TRBJ2-1; 10 nucleotides line up with TRBD2. The J segment lost 15 bases and the V segment lost 9 bases, leaving 13 bases of the junction unmatched. The CDR3 length is 13 residues. Germline CDR1 reads KGHDR; CDR2 reads SFDVKD. The CDR3 sequence is CATLGTSDSYPFF. CDR3 bases: TGTGCCACCCTAGGGACTAGCGATTCTTATCCGTTCTTC.

The chain joins TRBV27 to TRBJ2-5; 9 nucleotides line up with TRBD1. In germline, CDR1 is MNHEY, CDR2 SMNVEV (reference sequence). The V segment lost 4 bases and the J segment 5 bases; nucleotides outside the gene matches: 11. This CDR3 has 16 amino acids. The CDR3 DNA is TGTGCCAGCAGTTCAGACAGGGGGTTTGCTTGGGAGACCCAGTACTTC. This gives the protein CASSSDRGFAWETQYF.